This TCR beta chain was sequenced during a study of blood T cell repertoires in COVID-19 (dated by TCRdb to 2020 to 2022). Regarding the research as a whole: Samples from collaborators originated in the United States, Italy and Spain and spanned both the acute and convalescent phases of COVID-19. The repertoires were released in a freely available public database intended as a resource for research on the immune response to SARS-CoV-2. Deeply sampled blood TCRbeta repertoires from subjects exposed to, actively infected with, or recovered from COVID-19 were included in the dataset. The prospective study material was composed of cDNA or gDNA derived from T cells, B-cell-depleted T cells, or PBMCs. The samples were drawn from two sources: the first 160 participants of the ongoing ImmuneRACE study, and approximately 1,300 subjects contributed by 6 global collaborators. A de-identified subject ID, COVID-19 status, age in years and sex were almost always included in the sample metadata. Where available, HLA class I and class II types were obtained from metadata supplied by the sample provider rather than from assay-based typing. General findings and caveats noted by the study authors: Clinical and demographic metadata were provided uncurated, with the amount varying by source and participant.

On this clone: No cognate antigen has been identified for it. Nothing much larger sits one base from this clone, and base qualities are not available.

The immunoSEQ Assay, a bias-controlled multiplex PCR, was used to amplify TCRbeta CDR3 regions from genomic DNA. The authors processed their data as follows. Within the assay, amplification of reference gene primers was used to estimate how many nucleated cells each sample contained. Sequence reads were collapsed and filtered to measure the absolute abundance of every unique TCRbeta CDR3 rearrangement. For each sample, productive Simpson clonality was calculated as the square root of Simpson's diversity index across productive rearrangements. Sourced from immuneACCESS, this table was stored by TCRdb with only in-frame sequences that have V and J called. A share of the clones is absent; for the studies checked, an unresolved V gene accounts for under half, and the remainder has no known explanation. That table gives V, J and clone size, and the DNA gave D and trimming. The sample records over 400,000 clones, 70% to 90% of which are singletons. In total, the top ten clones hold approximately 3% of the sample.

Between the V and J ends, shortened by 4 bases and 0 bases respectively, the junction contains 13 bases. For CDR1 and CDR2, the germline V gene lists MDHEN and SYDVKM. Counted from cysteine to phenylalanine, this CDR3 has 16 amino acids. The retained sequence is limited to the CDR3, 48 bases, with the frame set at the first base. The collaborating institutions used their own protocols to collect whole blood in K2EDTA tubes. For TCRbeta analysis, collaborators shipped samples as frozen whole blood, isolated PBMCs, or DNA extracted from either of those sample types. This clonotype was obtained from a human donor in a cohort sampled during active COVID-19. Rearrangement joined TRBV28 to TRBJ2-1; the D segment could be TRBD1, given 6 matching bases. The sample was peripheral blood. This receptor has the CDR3 CASSSTGPLSYNEQFF. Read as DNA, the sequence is TGTGCCAGCAGTTCGACAGGACCCCTCTCCTACAATGAGCAGTTCTTC.